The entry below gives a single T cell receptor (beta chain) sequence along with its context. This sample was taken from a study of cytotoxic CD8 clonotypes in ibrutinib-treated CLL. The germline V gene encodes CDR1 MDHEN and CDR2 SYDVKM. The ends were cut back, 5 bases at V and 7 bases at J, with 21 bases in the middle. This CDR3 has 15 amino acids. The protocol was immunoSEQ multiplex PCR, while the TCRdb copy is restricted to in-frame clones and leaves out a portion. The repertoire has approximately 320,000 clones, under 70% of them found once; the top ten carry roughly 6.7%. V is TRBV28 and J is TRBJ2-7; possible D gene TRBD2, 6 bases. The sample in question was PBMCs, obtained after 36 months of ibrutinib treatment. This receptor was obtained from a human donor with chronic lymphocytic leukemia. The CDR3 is CASSTLWQGRGEQYF. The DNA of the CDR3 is TGTGCCAGCAGTACCCTTTGGCAGGGCCGGGGGGAGCAGTACTTC.